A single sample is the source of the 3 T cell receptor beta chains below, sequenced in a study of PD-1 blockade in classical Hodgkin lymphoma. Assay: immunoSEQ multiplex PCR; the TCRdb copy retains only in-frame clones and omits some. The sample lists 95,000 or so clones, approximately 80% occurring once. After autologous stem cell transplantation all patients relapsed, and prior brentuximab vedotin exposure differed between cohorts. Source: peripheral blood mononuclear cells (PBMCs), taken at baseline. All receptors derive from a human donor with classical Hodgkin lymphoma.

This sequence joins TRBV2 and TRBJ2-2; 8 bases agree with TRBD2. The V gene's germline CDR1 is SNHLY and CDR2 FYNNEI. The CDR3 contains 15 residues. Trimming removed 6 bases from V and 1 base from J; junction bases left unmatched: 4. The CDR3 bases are TGTGCCAGCAGCCTGCGGGAGGTGAACACCGGGGAGCTGTTTTTT. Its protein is CASSLREVNTGELFF.

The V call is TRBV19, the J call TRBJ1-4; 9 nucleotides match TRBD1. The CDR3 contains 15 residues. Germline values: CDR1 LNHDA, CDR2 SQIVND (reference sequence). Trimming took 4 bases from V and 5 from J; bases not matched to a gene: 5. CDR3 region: CASSTTGGRNEKLFF. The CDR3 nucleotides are TGTGCCAGTAGTACGACAGGGGGGCGCAATGAAAAACTGTTTTTT. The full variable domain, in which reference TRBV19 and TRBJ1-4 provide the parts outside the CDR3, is DGGITQSPKYLFRKEGQNVTLSCEQNLNHDAMYWYRQDPGQGLRLIYYSQIVNDFQKGDIAEGYSVSREKKESFPLTVTSAQKNPTAFYLCASSTTGGRNEKLFFGSGTQLSVL.

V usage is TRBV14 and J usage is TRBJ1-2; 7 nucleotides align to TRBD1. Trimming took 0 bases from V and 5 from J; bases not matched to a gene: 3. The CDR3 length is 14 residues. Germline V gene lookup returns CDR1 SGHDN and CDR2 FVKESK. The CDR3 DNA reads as TGTGCCAGCAGCCAAGATCACAGGGGTTATGGCTACACCTTC. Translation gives CASSQDHRGYGYTF.